This is a list of T cell receptor beta chains from one sample in a study of blood T cell repertoires in COVID-19. Some clones are missing from TCRdb's copy, which holds only in-frame ones; the method was immunoSEQ multiplex PCR. The table records approximately 320,000 clones, approximately 86% of them present only once. The sequencing sample was made of PBMCs or T cells enriched from blood (not recorded which). Receptors were obtained from a woman aged 18-29 years who had recovered from COVID-19. CDR3s include the opening cysteine and the closing phenylalanine or tryptophan.

length: 17; V: TRBV24-1; CDR3: CATSDSPGTGNRQPQHF
length: 18; V: TRBV29-1; CDR3: CSVEGRLAGKSSYNEQFF
length: 13; V: TRBV7-3; CDR3: CASSPGRNYGYTF
length: 14; V: TRBV27; CDR3: CATRDLDRPETQYF
length: 15; V: TRBV6-1; CDR3: CASSEWSGGFTEAFF
length: 15; V: TRBV5-1; CDR3: CASTDEIPGANVLTF
length: 16; V: TRBV7-9; CDR3: CASSFRGGGTNEKLFF
length: 17; V: TRBV5-4; CDR3: CASSSLGLANLRGEQYF
length: 15; V: TRBV2; CDR3: CASSEARTDQETQYF
length: 16; V: TRBV5-1; CDR3: CASRSGTSGLRYEQYF
length: 15; V: TRBV7-6; CDR3: CASSLGLGQNYGYTF
length: 18; V: TRBV3-1/TRBV3-2; CDR3: CASSQDYRVGDRENGYTF
length: 13; V: TRBV12-3/TRBV12-4; CDR3: CASSFGDRAGYTF
length: 15; V: TRBV7-6; CDR3: CASSLYGGGLNEQFF
length: 15; V: TRBV18; CDR3: CASSRDREVYNEQFF
length: 15; V: TRBV29-1; CDR3: CSVKSEGTGAYGYTF
length: 18; V: TRBV21-1; CDR3: CASSKSPGQGASNYGYTF
length: 14; V: TRBV7-5; CDR3: CVRSFNRDPYEQYF
length: 14; V: TRBV7-2; CDR3: CASSSDLADYEQYF
length: 13; V: TRBV7-9; CDR3: CASQRGHSGELFF
length: 14; V: TRBV18; CDR3: CASSPNLAENIQYF
length: 15; V: TRBV9; CDR3: CASSAQPMRDTEAFF
length: 13; V: TRBV24-1; CDR3: CATSDWQDYGYTF
length: 18; V: TRBV6-2/TRBV6-3; CDR3: CASSHPGQGAPGAQPQHF
length: 14; V: TRBV6-5; CDR3: CASSRTGANYGYTF
length: 16; V: TRBV7-2; CDR3: CASSLQSGQYNEKLFF
length: 15; V: TRBV24-1; CDR3: CATSQTGQSFYGYTF
length: 16; V: TRBV3-1/TRBV3-2; CDR3: CASSQAGTAPYNEQFF
length: 15; V: TRBV18; CDR3: CASSPGRYSGNTIYF
length: 14; V: TRBV6-5; CDR3: CASRRQTEHYEQYF
length: 17; V: TRBV9; CDR3: CASSEGSTTGMDTEAFF
length: 16; V: TRBV5-1; CDR3: CASSLSLAGGFDEQFF
length: 15; V: TRBV5-4; CDR3: CASSPRRGGIYGYTF
length: 15; V: TRBV15; CDR3: CATSRDGAGTDEAFF
length: 13; V: TRBV21-1; CDR3: CASSMGTRDEQFF
length: 16; V: TRBV27; CDR3: CASSLWAGGQNNEQFF
length: 17; V: TRBV7-8; CDR3: CASSLRQGRFTGNTIYF
length: 11; V: TRBV7-2; CDR3: CASSLAHRWYF
length: 15; V: TRBV2; CDR3: CASSPLRGRQETQYF